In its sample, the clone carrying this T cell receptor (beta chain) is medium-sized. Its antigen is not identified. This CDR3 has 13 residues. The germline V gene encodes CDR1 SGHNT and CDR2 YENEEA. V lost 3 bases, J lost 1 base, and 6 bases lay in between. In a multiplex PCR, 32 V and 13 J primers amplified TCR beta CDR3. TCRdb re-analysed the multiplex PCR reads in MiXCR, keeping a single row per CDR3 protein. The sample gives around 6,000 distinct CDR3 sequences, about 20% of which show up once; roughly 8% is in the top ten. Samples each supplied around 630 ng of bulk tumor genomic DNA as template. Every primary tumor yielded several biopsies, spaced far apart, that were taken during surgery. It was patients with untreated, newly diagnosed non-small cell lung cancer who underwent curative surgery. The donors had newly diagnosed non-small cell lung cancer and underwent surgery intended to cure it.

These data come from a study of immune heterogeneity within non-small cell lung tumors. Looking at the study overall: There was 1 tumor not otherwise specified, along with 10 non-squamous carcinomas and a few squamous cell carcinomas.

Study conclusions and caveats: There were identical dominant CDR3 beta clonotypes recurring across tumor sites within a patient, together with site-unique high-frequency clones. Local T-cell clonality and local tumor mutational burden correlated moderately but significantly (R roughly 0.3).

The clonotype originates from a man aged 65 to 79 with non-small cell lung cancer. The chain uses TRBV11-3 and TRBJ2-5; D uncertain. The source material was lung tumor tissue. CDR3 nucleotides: TGTGCCAGCAGCTTGGCAGTCCAAGAGACCCAGTACTTC. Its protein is CASSLAVQETQYF.